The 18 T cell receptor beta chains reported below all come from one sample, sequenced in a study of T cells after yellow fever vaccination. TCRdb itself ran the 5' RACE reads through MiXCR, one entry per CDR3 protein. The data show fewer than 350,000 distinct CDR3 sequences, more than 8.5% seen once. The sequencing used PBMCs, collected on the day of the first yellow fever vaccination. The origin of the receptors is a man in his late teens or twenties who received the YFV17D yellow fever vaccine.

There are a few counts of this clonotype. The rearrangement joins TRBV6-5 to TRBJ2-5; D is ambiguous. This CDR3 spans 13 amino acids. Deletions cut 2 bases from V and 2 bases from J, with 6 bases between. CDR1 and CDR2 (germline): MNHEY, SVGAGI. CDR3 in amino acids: CASSYGVQETQYF. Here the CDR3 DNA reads TGTGCCAGCAGTTACGGGGTTCAAGAGACCCAGTACTTC.

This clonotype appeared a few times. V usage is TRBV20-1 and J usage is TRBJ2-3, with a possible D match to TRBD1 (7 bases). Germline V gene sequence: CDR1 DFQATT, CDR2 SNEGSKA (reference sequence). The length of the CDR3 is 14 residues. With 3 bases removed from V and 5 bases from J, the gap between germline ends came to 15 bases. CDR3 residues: CSASRQGGVDTQYF. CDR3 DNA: TGCAGTGCTAGTAGGCAGGGGGGTGTAGATACGCAGTATTTT.

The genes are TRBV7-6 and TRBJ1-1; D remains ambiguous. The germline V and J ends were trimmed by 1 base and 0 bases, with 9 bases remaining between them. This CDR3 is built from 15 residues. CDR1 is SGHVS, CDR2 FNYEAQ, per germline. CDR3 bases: TGTGCCAGCAGCTTAGAGGCGGGGATGAACACTGAAGCTTTCTTT. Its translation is CASSLEAGMNTEAFF.

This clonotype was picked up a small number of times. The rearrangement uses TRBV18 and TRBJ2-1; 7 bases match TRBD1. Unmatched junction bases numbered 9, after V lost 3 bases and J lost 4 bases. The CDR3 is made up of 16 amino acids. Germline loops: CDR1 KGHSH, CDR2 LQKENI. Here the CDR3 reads CASSPTTGEGYNEQFF. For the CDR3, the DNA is TGTGCCAGCTCACCGACAACAGGGGAAGGGTACAATGAGCAGTTCTTC.

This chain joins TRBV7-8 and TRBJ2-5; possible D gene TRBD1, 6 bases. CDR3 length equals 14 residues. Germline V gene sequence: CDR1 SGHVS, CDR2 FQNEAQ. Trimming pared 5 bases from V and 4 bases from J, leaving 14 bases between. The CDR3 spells CASSPWTVSETQYF. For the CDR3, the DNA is TGTGCCAGCAGCCCATGGACAGTTTCAGAGACCCAGTACTTC. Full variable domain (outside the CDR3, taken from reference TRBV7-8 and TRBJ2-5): GAGVSQSPRYKVAKRGQDVALRCDPISGHVSLFWYQQALGQGPEFLTYFQNEAQLDKSGLPSDRFFAERPEGSVSTLKIQRTQQEDSAVYLCASSPWTVSETQYFGPGTRLLVL.

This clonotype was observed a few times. CDR3 residues: CSVQRGSGRQETQYF. The DNA for the CDR3 is TGCAGTGTCCAGCGGGGGAGTGGGCGGCAAGAGACCCAGTACTTC. The V call is TRBV20-1, the J call TRBJ2-5; 8 nucleotides align to TRBD2. Per the germline V gene, CDR1 is DFQATT and CDR2 is SNEGSKA (reference sequence). With V trimmed by 7 bases and J by 2 bases, 12 bases remained unmatched. The CDR3 is 15 residues long.

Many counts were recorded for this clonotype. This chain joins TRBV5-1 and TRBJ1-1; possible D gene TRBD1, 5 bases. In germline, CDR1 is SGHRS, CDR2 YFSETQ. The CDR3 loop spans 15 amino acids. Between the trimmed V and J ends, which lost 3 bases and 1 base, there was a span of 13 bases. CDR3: CASSWFGGSNTEAFF. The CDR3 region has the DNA TGCGCCAGCAGCTGGTTCGGGGGGTCGAACACTGAAGCTTTCTTT. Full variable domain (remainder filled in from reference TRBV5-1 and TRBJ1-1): KAGVTQTPRYLIKTRGQQVTLSCSPISGHRSVSWYQQTPGQGLQFLFEYFSETQRNKGNFPGRFSGRQFSNSRSEMNVSTLELGDSALYLCASSWFGGSNTEAFFGQGTRLTVV.

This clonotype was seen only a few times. The CDR3: CASSPRTPGEKDTQYF. CDR3 sequence (DNA): TGTGCCAGCAGCCCCCGGACCCCGGGGGAGAAAGATACGCAGTATTTT. The V gene is TRBV11-2, the J gene TRBJ2-3; tentatively, D is TRBD2 (6 bases). V lost 5 bases, J lost 5 bases, and 20 bases lay in between. The CDR3 extends over 16 amino acids. Germline V lookup: CDR1 SGHAT, CDR2 FQNNGV.

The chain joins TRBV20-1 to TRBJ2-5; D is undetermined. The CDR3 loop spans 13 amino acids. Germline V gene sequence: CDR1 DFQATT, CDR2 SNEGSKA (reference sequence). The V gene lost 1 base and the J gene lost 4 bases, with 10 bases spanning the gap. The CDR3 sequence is CSARGVDRETQYF. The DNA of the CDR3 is TGCAGTGCTAGAGGGGTCGATAGAGAGACCCAGTACTTC.

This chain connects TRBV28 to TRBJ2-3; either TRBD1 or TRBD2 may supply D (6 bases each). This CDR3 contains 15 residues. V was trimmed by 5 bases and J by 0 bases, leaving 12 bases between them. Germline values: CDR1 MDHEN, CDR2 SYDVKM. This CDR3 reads CASSPGDSSTDTQYF. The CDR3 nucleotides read TGTGCCAGCAGTCCAGGGGACTCTAGCACAGATACGCAGTATTTT.

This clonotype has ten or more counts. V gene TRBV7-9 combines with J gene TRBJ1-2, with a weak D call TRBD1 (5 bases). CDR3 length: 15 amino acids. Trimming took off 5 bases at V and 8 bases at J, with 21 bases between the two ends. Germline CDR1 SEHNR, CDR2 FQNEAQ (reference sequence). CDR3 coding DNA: TGTGCCAGCAGCCCGACCGGGACCCCTTTTGGCGGCTACACCTTC. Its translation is CASSPTGTPFGGYTF.

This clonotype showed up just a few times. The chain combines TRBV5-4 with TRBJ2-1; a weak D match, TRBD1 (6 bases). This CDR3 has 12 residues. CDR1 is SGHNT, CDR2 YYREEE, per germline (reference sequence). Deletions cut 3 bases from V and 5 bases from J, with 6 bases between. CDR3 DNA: TGTGCCAGCAGCTGGACAGACAATGAGCAGTTCTTC. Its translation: CASSWTDNEQFF.

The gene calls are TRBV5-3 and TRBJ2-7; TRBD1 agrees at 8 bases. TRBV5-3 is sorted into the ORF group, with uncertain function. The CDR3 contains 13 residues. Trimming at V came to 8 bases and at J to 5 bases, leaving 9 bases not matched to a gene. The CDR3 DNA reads TGTGCCAGGAGCCCCAGGGGGCGCGACGAGCAGTACTTC. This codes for CARSPRGRDEQYF.

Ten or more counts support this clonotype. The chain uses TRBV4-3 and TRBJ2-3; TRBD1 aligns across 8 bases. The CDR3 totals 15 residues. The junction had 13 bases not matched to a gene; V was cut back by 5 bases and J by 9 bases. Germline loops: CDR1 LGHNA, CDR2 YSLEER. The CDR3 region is CASSSLDRETRTQYF. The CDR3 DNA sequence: TGCGCCAGCAGCTCCTTGGACAGGGAGACACGGACGCAGTATTTT.

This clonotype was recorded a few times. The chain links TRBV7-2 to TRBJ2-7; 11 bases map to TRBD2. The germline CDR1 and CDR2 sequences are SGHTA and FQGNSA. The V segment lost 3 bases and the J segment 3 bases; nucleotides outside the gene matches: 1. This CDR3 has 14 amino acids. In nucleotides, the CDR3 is TGTGCCAGCAGCTTGACTAGCGGGGTCTACGAGCAGTACTTC. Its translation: CASSLTSGVYEQYF.

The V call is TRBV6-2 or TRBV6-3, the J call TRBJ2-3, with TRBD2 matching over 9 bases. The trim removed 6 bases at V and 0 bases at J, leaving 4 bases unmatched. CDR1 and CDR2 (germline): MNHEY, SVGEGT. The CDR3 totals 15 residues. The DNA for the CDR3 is TGTGCCAGCAGAACAGCGGGGGGAAGCACAGATACGCAGTATTTT. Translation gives CASRTAGGSTDTQYF.

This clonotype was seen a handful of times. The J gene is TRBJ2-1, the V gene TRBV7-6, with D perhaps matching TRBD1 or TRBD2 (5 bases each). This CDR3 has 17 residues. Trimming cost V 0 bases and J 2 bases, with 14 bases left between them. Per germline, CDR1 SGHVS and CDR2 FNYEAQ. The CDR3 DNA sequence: TGTGCCAGCAGCTTAGCGCCGGGGCAGGGCACCTACAATGAGCAGTTCTTC. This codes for CASSLAPGQGTYNEQFF.

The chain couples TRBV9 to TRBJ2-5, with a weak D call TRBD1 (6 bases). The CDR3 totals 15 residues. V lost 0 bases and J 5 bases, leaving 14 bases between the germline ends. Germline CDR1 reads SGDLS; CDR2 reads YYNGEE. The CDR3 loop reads CASSVAGNRVETQYF. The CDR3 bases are TGTGCCAGCAGCGTAGCTGGGAACAGGGTGGAGACCCAGTACTTC.